This entry lists 13 T cell receptor beta chains sequenced from one sample in a study of cytomegalovirus exposure and HLA in healthy donors. PCR involved 60 Vbeta and 13 Jbeta primers. TCRdb keeps only in-frame clones here, not all; method: immunoSEQ multiplex PCR. The table lists around 170,000 clones, 77% of them singletons, with about 1.5% in the top ten. Sequenced sample: PBMCs. The receptors were gathered from a man in his late teens or twenties in good health and CMV-seronegative.

The table lists this clone with a few counts. The gene calls are TRBV30 and TRBJ2-6; unclear D gene. Trimming took 4 bases from V and 2 from J, leaving 9 bases between them. The CDR3 covers 14 residues. Germline V gene data show CDR1 as GTSNPN and CDR2 as SVGIG (reference sequence). The CDR3 region is CAWTSQAGANVLTF. CDR3 nucleotides: TGTGCCTGGACCAGTCAAGCTGGGGCCAACGTCCTGACTTTC.

The V gene is TRBV29-1, the J gene TRBJ1-2, with D unresolved. Looked up from germline, CDR1 is SQVTM and CDR2 is ANQGSEA. The germline V and J ends were trimmed by 5 bases and 0 bases, with 7 bases remaining between them. The CDR3 spans 12 residues. CDR3 nucleotide sequence: TGCAGCGTTCGCAGTCCTAACTATGGCTACACCTTC. Its translation is CSVRSPNYGYTF.

This clone was seen more than once but under ten times. The chain carries TRBV5-1 and TRBJ1-1; 8 bases line up with TRBD1. This CDR3 contains 16 residues. The germline V gene has CDR1 SGHRS and CDR2 YFSETQ. With V trimmed by 2 bases and J by 4 bases, 10 bases remained unmatched. The CDR3 loop reads CASSFELGQVGTEAFF. CDR3 nucleotides: TGCGCCAGCAGCTTTGAATTGGGACAGGTGGGCACTGAAGCTTTCTTT.

The chain is built from TRBV7-2 and TRBJ2-5; 10 bases match TRBD2. The CDR3 consists of 15 residues. Germline trimming cut 2 bases from V and 4 bases from J; bases unmatched to any gene: 4. CDR1 is SGHTA and CDR2 is FQGNSA in the germline V gene. Here the CDR3 reads CASSLTSGGAETQYF. The CDR3 DNA follows: TGTGCCAGCAGCTTAACGAGCGGGGGGGCAGAGACCCAGTACTTC.

The gene calls are TRBV29-1 and TRBJ1-1; D gene uncertain. The CDR3 length is 13 residues. Deletions cut 6 bases from V and 5 bases from J, with 16 bases between. CDR1 is SQVTM and CDR2 is ANQGSEA in the germline V gene. The CDR3 nucleotides are TGCAGCGTGGGCCGTCTTCTCGCGACTGAAGCTTTCTTT. Translated, it gives CSVGRLLATEAFF.

This clone has only a few counts. J is TRBJ2-5 and V is TRBV5-1; D unclear. Deletions cut 4 bases from V and 2 bases from J, with 3 bases between. The CDR3 has 11 amino acids. Germline V gives CDR1 SGHRS, CDR2 YFSETQ. The CDR3 loop is CASSQQETQYF. CDR3 DNA: TGCGCCAGCAGCCAACAAGAGACCCAGTACTTC. The complete variable domain, with remaining parts taken from reference TRBV5-1 and TRBJ2-5, reads KAGVTQTPRYLIKTRGQQVTLSCSPISGHRSVSWYQQTPGQGLQFLFEYFSETQRNKGNFPGRFSGRQFSNSRSEMNVSTLELGDSALYLCASSQQETQYFGPGTRLLVL.

This clone showed up just once. The chain has TRBV9 and TRBJ1-2, with no clear D. Germline CDR1 SGDLS, CDR2 YYNGEE. V was pared by 0 bases and J by 5 bases, with 8 bases between. This CDR3 contains 13 residues. The CDR3 DNA reads as TGTGCCAGCAGCGTAGAAGGAGTGTATGGCTACACCTTC. Translation gives CASSVEGVYGYTF.

This clone appeared a few times. The chain is built from TRBV7-2 and TRBJ1-2; 9 bases agree with TRBD1. CDR3 size: 15 residues. The ends lost 3 bases at V and 3 bases at J; junction bases unmatched: 5. CDR1 and CDR2 (germline): SGHTA, FQGNSA. In nucleotides, the CDR3 is TGTGCCAGCAGCTTTTACCGGGACAGGGACTATGGCTACACCTTC. It yields the protein CASSFYRDRDYGYTF.

The genes are TRBV20-1 and TRBJ2-5; D might be TRBD1 or TRBD2, each matching 5 bases. The J call may not be correct, given that the DNA end is closer to TRBJ2-7. Per germline, CDR1 DFQATT and CDR2 SNEGSKA (reference sequence). The length of the CDR3 is 11 residues. This CDR3 reads CSAGTDYEQYF. The CDR3 DNA is TGCAGTGCTGGGACGGACTACGAGCAGTACTTC.

This clone was seen a few times. This rearrangement joins TRBV30 to TRBJ2-3; TRBD2 matches at 10 bases. V was clipped by 2 bases and J by 2 bases; unmatched bases: 4. Germline lookup yields CDR1 GTSNPN and CDR2 SVGIG (reference sequence). CDR3 length equals 15 residues. The CDR3 DNA sequence: TGTGCCTGGAGTCTAGCGGGGGCCAACACAGATACGCAGTATTTT. It translates to CAWSLAGANTDTQYF.

The rearrangement links TRBV7-9 to TRBJ2-5; 8 nucleotides align to TRBD1. The V gene's germline CDR1 is SEHNR and CDR2 FQNEAQ (reference sequence). The trim removed 9 bases at V and 2 bases at J, leaving 17 bases unmatched. The CDR3 is made up of 17 amino acids. The CDR3 protein is CASTYLRGQDNQETQYF. In DNA, the CDR3 is TGTGCCAGTACCTATTTACGGGGACAGGACAATCAAGAGACCCAGTACTTC.

The chain is built from TRBV2 and TRBJ2-7, with D possibly TRBD1 on 5 matching bases. The CDR3 length is 14 residues. V dropped 6 bases and J dropped 5 bases, with 17 bases sitting between them. Per germline, CDR1 SNHLY and CDR2 FYNNEI. The CDR3 region is CASSPTSKGHEQYF. The CDR3 coding sequence is TGTGCCAGCAGCCCCACGTCTAAGGGGCACGAGCAGTACTTC.

The CDR3 protein is CASSLRRGNIEQFF. CDR3 in DNA: TGTGCCAGCAGCTTACGACGGGGGAATATTGAGCAGTTCTTC. The V and J genes are TRBV11-2 and TRBJ2-1, with D perhaps TRBD2 (6 bases). The CDR3 consists of 14 residues. Germline V gene sequence: CDR1 SGHAT, CDR2 FQNNGV. The V and J ends lost 2 bases and 9 bases respectively, with 14 bases between them.